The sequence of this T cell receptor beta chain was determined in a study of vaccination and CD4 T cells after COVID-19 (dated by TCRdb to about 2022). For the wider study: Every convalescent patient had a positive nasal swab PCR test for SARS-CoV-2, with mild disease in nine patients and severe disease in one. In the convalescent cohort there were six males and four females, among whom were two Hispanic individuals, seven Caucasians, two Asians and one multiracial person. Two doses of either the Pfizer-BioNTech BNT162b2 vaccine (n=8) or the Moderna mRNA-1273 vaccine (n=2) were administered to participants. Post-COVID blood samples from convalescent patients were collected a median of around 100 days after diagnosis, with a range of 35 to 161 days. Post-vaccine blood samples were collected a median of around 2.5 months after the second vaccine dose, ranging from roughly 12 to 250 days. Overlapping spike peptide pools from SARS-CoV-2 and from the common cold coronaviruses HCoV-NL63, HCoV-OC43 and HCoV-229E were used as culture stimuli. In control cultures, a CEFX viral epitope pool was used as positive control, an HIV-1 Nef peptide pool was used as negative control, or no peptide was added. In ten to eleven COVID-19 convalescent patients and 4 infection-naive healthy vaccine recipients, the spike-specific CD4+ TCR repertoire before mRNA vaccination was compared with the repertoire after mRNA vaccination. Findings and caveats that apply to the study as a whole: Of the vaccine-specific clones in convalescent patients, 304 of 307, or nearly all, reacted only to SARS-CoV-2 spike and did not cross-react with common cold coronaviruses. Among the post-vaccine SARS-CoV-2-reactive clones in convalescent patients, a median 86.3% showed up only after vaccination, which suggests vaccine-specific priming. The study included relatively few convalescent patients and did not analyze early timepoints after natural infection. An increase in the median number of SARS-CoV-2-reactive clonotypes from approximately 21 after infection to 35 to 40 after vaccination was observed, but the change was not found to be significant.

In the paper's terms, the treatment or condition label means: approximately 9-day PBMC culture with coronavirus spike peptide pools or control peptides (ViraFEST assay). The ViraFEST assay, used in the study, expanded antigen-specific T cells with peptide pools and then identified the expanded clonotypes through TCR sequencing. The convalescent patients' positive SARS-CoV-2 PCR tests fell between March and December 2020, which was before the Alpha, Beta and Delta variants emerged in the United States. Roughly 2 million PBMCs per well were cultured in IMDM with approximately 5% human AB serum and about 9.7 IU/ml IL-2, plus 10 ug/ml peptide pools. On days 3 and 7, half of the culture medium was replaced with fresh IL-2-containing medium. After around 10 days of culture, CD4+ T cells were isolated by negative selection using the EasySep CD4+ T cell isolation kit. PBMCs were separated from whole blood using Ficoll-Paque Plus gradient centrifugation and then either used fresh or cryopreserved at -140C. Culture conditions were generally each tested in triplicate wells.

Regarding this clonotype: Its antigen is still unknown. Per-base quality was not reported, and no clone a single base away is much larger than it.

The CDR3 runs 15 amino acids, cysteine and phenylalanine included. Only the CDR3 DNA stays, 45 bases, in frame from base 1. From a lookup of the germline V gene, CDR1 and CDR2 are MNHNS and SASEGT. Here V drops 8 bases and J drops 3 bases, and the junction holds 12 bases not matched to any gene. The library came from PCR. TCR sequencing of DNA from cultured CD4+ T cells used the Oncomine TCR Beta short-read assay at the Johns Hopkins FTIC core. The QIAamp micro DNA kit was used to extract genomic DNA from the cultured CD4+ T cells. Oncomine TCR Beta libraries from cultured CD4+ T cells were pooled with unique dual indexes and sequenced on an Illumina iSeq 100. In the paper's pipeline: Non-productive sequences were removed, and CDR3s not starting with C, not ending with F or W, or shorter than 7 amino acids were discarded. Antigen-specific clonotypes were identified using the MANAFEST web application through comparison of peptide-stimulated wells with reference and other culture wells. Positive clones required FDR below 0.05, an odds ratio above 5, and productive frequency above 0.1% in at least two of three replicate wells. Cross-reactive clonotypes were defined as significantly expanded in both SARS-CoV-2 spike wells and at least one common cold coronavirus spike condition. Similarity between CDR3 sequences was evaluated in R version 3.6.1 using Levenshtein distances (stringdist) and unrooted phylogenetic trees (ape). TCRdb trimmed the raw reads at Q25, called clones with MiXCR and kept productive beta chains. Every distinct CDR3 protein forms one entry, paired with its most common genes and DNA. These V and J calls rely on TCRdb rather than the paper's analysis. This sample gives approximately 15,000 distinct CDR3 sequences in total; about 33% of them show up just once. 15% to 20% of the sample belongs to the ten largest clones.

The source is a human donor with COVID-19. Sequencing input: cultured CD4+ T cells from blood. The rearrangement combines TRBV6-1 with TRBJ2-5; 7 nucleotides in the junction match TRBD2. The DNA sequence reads TGTGCCAGCCGTGCGGGGGTACGGCCGGAAGAGACCCAGTACTTC. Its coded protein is CASRAGVRPEETQYF.